This paragraph covers one T cell receptor beta chain sequence. An end of the junction does not agree with germline; a read error may underlie this. This specimen comes from a study of blood T cell repertoires in COVID-19. Study-wide context: From T cells, B-cell-depleted T cells, or PBMCs came the material, which was cDNA or gDNA.

The CDR3 length is 11 residues. Germline CDR1 and CDR2: MDHEN and SYDVKM. In the original workflow: Nucleated cell counts were estimated from reference gene primer amplification. Here immunoSEQ multiplex PCR was the method, and the copy in TCRdb shows in-frame clones only, minus some. V and J calls plus clone size are reproduced from that table; the DNA served to infer D and trimming. The sample holds approximately 70,000 clones; under 80% are singletons and the top ten take approximately 51%. Cohort allocation depended upon clinical history that participants reported. A case of COVID-19 had been met by exposed participants within 2 weeks before study entry.

This clonotype was obtained from a woman aged 60-70 years who had been exposed to COVID-19. Sequenced input: PBMCs or T cells enriched from blood (not recorded which). This chain joins TRBV28 and TRBJ1-2; no reliable D call. This CDR3 reads CASSLIRTRYF. CDR3 sequence (DNA): TGTGCCAGCAGTTTAATCCGGACTCGGTACTTC.